These 16 T cell receptor beta chains came from one sample sequenced in a study of T cells in Graves' hyperthyroidism and ophthalmopathy. RNA transcripts provided the source from which TCR beta CDR3 regions were amplified. The HTBI primer set served for first-round RT-PCR of the TCR CDR3. TCRdb reprocessed the multiplex PCR reads via MiXCR and lists one record per CDR3 protein. This repertoire shows about 530,000 distinct CDR3 sequences, 15% to 20% found once; its top ten account for approximately 18%. Specimen: blood. The source is a woman under 30 with Graves' ophthalmopathy.

The V and J genes are TRBV3-1 and TRBJ2-7; 7 positions agree with TRBD2. There are 12 residues in the CDR3. The V segment lost 8 bases and the J segment 6 bases; nucleotides outside the gene matches: 7. Germline V lookup: CDR1 LGHDT, CDR2 YNNKEL (reference sequence). The CDR3 region is CASGLSGGEQYF. As DNA, the CDR3 is TGTGCCAGCGGCCTTTCGGGAGGCGAGCAGTACTTC.

The gene calls are TRBV20-1 and TRBJ2-1, with D perhaps matching TRBD2 (7 bases). Germline V gene data show CDR1 as DFQATT and CDR2 as SNEGSKA (reference sequence). The CDR3 length is 13 residues. Trimming stripped 2 bases from V and 5 bases from J, with 10 bases between. As DNA, the CDR3 is TGCAGTGCTAGAAGGGGGGGTAACAATGAGCAGTTCTTC. Its protein product is CSARRGGNNEQFF.

This chain links TRBV5-1 with TRBJ2-5; 8 bases are a match to TRBD1. The CDR3 is 14 residues long. The junction had 3 bases not matched to a gene; V was cut back by 2 bases and J by 3 bases. The germline gives CDR1 SGHRS, CDR2 YFSETQ. The CDR3, as DNA: TGCGCCAGCAGCTTCCAGGGGGCTGAAGAGACCCAGTACTTC. Translating it yields CASSFQGAEETQYF. Filled out from reference TRBV5-1 and TRBJ2-5, the complete variable domain reads KAGVTQTPRYLIKTRGQQVTLSCSPISGHRSVSWYQQTPGQGLQFLFEYFSETQRNKGNFPGRFSGRQFSNSRSEMNVSTLELGDSALYLCASSFQGAEETQYFGPGTRLLVL.

This clonotype was seen only once. The chain is built from TRBV10-3 and TRBJ2-3; 7 bases align to TRBD2. Germline CDR1 ENHRY, CDR2 SYGVKD. This CDR3 spans 14 amino acids. V lost 6 bases, J lost 6 bases, and 9 bases stayed unmatched. The CDR3 nucleotides read TGTGCCATCAGCGGCGGGAGACTCGCGGATACGCAGTATTTT. Encoded protein: CAISGGRLADTQYF.

This clonotype was counted at least ten times. The chain couples TRBV11-2 to TRBJ1-2; D is perhaps TRBD1 (6 bases). The V end was cut by 4 bases, the J end by 2 bases, with 20 bases between. Per germline, CDR1 SGHAT and CDR2 FQNNGV. This CDR3 region has 17 residues. Here the CDR3 DNA reads TGTGCCAGCAGCTCCCGAATTTCCGGGGGCGGGAACTATGGCTACACCTTC. This translates into CASSSRISGGGNYGYTF. The full variable domain, completed using reference TRBV11-2 and TRBJ1-2, is EAGVAQSPRYKIIEKRQSVAFWCNPISGHATLYWYQQILGQGPKLLIQFQNNGVVDDSQLPKDRFSAERLKGVDSTLKIQPAKLEDSAVYLCASSSRISGGGNYGYTFGSGTRLTVV.

This clonotype was picked up many times. The chain recombines TRBV19 with TRBJ1-5, with 9 positions matching TRBD1. V lost 9 bases, J lost 6 bases, and 9 bases stayed unmatched. The length of the CDR3 is 14 residues. CDR1 and CDR2 (germline): LNHDA, SQIVND (reference sequence). The CDR3 protein is CASREDRGIQPQHF. The DNA for the CDR3 is TGTGCCAGCAGAGAGGACAGGGGCATTCAGCCCCAGCATTTT.

The table lists this clonotype with many counts. The CDR3: CASSPYGETQYF. The CDR3 bases are TGTGCCAGCAGCCCCTACGGGGAGACCCAGTACTTC. The chain is built from TRBV3-1 and TRBJ2-5; D is unclear. Germline CDR1 is LGHDT and CDR2 is YNNKEL (reference sequence). Trimming pared 4 bases from V and 5 bases from J, leaving 8 bases between. This CDR3 spans 12 amino acids.

This clonotype was picked up a small number of times. CDR3 in DNA: TGTGCCAGCAGCTTAGTGGACAGGACGAACACCGGGGAGCTGTTTTTT. Its translation is CASSLVDRTNTGELFF. This chain links TRBV7-9 with TRBJ2-2; 7 bases agree with TRBD1. Unmatched junction bases numbered 2, after V lost 1 base and J lost 0 bases. The CDR3 runs 16 residues. In germline, CDR1 is SEHNR, CDR2 FQNEAQ (reference sequence).

This clonotype was observed at least ten times. The chain joins TRBV30 to TRBJ2-7, with D tentatively TRBD1 (5 bases). Germline values: CDR1 GTSNPN, CDR2 SVGIG (reference sequence). V lost 5 bases and J 3 bases, leaving 14 bases between the germline ends. The length of the CDR3 is 13 residues. The CDR3 reads CAWAQGRSYEQYF. CDR3 in DNA: TGTGCCTGGGCCCAGGGAAGGAGCTACGAGCAGTACTTC.

This clonotype was seen a few times. This sequence joins TRBV6-2 or TRBV6-3 and TRBJ2-3; 7 bases are a match to TRBD2. Germline V gene sequence: CDR1 MNHEY, CDR2 SVGEGT. This CDR3 has 16 amino acids. Trimming took 5 bases from V and 2 from J; bases not matched to a gene: 10. The CDR3: CASSPLGSGLTDTQYF. In nucleotides, the CDR3 is TGTGCCAGCAGTCCCCTGGGTAGCGGGCTCACAGATACGCAGTATTTT.

This clonotype was seen only a few times. V gene TRBV3-1 combines with J gene TRBJ2-6; no firm D call. Looked up from germline, CDR1 is LGHDT and CDR2 is YNNKEL (reference sequence). The CDR3 consists of 14 residues. V shed 4 bases and J shed 6 bases, with 10 bases lying between them. The CDR3 reads CASSPKRVANVLTF. In DNA, the CDR3 is TGTGCCAGCAGCCCCAAAAGGGTGGCCAACGTCCTGACTTTC.

This clonotype was recorded at least ten times. The chain recombines TRBV6-1 with TRBJ1-1; TRBD1 might be the D (6 bases). Germline loops: CDR1 MNHNS, CDR2 SASEGT. V lost 6 bases to trimming and J lost 4 bases, with 18 bases between them. CDR3 size: 15 residues. The CDR3 nucleotides are TGTGCCAGCAGGATTTCCTCAGGGGTTGGCACTGAAGCTTTCTTT. Its protein is CASRISSGVGTEAFF.

This clonotype was counted ten times or more. The V and J genes are TRBV2 and TRBJ1-1; D ambiguous. The CDR3 extends over 13 amino acids. The germline V and J ends were trimmed by 0 bases and 7 bases, with 9 bases remaining between them. Per germline, CDR1 SNHLY and CDR2 FYNNEI. CDR3 in amino acids: CASSEADGYEAFF. Here the CDR3 DNA reads TGTGCCAGCAGTGAAGCGGACGGCTATGAAGCTTTCTTT.

This clonotype was recorded many times. The chain couples TRBV30 to TRBJ1-3; no firm D call. V gave up 2 bases and J gave up 1 base, with 9 bases separating them. CDR1 and CDR2 from the germline V gene are GTSNPN and SVGIG (reference sequence). There are 14 residues in the CDR3. CDR3 sequence reads: CAWSTGESGNTIYF. The CDR3 bases are TGTGCCTGGAGTACGGGTGAATCTGGAAACACCATATATTTT.

The chain links TRBV3-1 to TRBJ1-1; D may be TRBD1 (5 bases). Trimming removed 2 bases at V and 6 bases at J, with 13 bases between. In germline, CDR1 is LGHDT, CDR2 YNNKEL (reference sequence). The CDR3 loop spans 14 amino acids. CDR3 amino acids: CASSQFQGGAEAFF. DNA of the CDR3: TGTGCCAGCAGCCAATTCCAGGGAGGCGCTGAAGCTTTCTTT.

At least ten counts were recorded for this clonotype. The genes are TRBV6-1 and TRBJ1-1; 8 nucleotides align to TRBD1. Germline values: CDR1 MNHNS, CDR2 SASEGT. The J segment lost 3 bases and the V segment lost 5 bases, leaving 2 bases of the junction unmatched. CDR3 length: 13 residues. The CDR3 DNA sequence: TGTGCCAGCAGTCACAGGGGGGACACTGAAGCTTTCTTT. It specifies CASSHRGDTEAFF.